This TCR beta chain appears in the sequencing data of a study of blood T cell repertoires in COVID-19 (dated by TCRdb to the early 2020s). Regarding the study in general: Samples covering the acute and convalescent phases of COVID-19 were provided by collaborators in the United States, Italy and Spain. The material from the prospective study consisted of cDNA or gDNA derived from T cells, B-cell-depleted T cells, or PBMCs. Subjects who had been exposed to COVID-19, were actively infected with it, or had recovered from it provided the deeply sampled blood TCRbeta repertoires that made up the dataset. A freely available public database, intended as a resource for researchers studying the immune response to SARS-CoV-2, is where the repertoires were released. The samples were drawn from two sources: the first 160 participants of the ongoing ImmuneRACE study, and fewer than 1,500 subjects contributed by 6 global collaborators. The sample metadata nearly always contained a de-identified subject ID, COVID-19 status, age in years and sex. HLA class I and class II types, where available, came from metadata supplied by the sample provider rather than from assay-based typing.

Points the paper makes about the study in general: How much clinical and demographic metadata was included differed by source and by participant, and the metadata was provided uncurated.

A second Seattle source provided samples from volunteer blood donors who had recovered from COVID-19. Whole blood was collected in K2EDTA tubes by collaborating institutions according to the institutions' own protocols. Collaborator samples were shipped for TCRbeta analysis as frozen whole blood, isolated PBMCs, or DNA extracted from either sample type. The immunoSEQ Assay, a bias-controlled multiplex PCR, was used to amplify TCRbeta CDR3 regions from genomic DNA. Regarding the original processing steps: The number of nucleated cells in each sample was estimated by amplification of reference gene primers within the assay. To quantify the absolute abundance of each unique TCRbeta CDR3 rearrangement, sequence reads were collapsed and filtered. Productive Simpson clonality was computed per sample as the square root of Simpson's diversity index over productive rearrangements. TCRdb obtained this table from immuneACCESS and retained in-frame rearrangements with V and J assigned. These tables miss some clones; where compared with another copy, unresolved V genes account for less than half of the shortfall, and the remainder is unexplained. Clone size and the V and J calls come from that table; the DNA yielded D and trimming. The sample records 300,000 to 400,000 clones, over 75% of which are singletons. Together, the top ten hold around 8% of the sample.

Including cysteine and phenylalanine, the CDR3 has 14 amino acids. Only the CDR3 DNA is retained, 42 bases long and in frame from the first base. Trimming takes 4 bases off V and 0 bases off J; junction bases not matched to a gene: 2. According to the germline V gene, CDR1 reads SGHDT and CDR2 reads YYEEEE. About this clone itself: Its antigen specificity is not known. No qualities accompany the bases; no much larger clone lies one base away.

The chain couples TRBV5-6 to TRBJ1-2; 8 junctional bases match TRBD1. The TCR originated in a woman in her forties or fifties who had recovered from COVID-19. Source material: peripheral blood. Here is the DNA: TGTGCCAGCAGCCCGGACAGGGCTAACTATGGCTACACCTTC. Protein translation: CASSPDRANYGYTF.